Shown below are 13 T cell receptor beta chains from a single sample sequenced in a study of T cell repertoires in ileal Crohn's disease. Sequencing used immunoSEQ multiplex PCR; TCRdb keeps in-frame clones, though not all of them. The sample includes approximately 27,000 clones, approximately 78% of them seen just once. The source material was ileal tissue. Every receptor here comes from an adult with Crohn's disease.

This chain joins TRBV10-2 and TRBJ1-1; 8 positions agree with TRBD1. J gave up 5 bases and V 7 bases, and 0 bases lay outside the gene matches. Germline-derived CDR1 and CDR2 are WSHSY and SAAADI. The CDR3 length is 11 residues. The chain's CDR3 is CASNRGTEAFF. Here the CDR3 DNA reads TGCGCCAGCAACAGGGGGACTGAAGCTTTCTTT.

This clone was seen a single time. This chain joins TRBV2 and TRBJ1-6; perhaps TRBD1 as D (5 bases). Per germline, CDR1 SNHLY and CDR2 FYNNEI. V was clipped by 3 bases and J by 8 bases, with 8 bases between them. The CDR3 runs 13 residues. CDR3 in DNA: TGTGCCAGCAGTGACAGGGAGGATTCACCCCTCCACTTT. It yields the protein CASSDREDSPLHF. The whole variable domain, remainder taken from reference TRBV2 and TRBJ1-6, is EPEVTQTPSHQVTQMGQEVILRCVPISNHLYFYWYRQILGQKVEFLVSFYNNEISEKSEIFDDQFSVERPDGSNFTLKIRSTKLEDSAMYFCASSDREDSPLHFGNGTRLTVT.

V and J are TRBV5-4 and TRBJ1-1; a possible D gene is TRBD1 (6 bases). Trimming left V 0 bases short and J 2 bases short, with 14 bases between. Germline loops: CDR1 SGHNT, CDR2 YYREEE (reference sequence). The CDR3 consists of 16 residues. CDR3 region: CASSLGGGGGNTEAFF. The CDR3 nucleotides read TGTGCCAGCAGCTTGGGAGGGGGGGGCGGCAACACTGAAGCTTTCTTT.

The count of this clone is one. The CDR3 DNA is TGCGCCAGCAGCCAAGGGACAGTGAACACTGGAAACACCATATATTTT. Protein: CASSQGTVNTGNTIYF. The chain uses TRBV4-3 and TRBJ1-3, with D possibly matching TRBD1 (6 bases). Deletions cut 1 base from V and 2 bases from J, with 12 bases between. In germline, CDR1 is LGHNA, CDR2 YSLEER. CDR3 size: 16 residues.

This chain uses TRBV10-3 with TRBJ2-3, with 7 bases lining up with TRBD2. Trimming removed 7 bases from V and 2 bases from J; junction bases left unmatched: 6. The CDR3 extends over 14 amino acids. CDR1 and CDR2 from the germline V gene are ENHRY and SYGVKD. CDR3 DNA sequence: TGTGCCATCACGGGCGGGGGACCCACAGATACGCAGTATTTT. It translates to CAITGGGPTDTQYF.

This chain links TRBV7-2 with TRBJ1-4; tentatively, D is TRBD1 (6 bases). Germline V gives CDR1 SGHTA, CDR2 FQGNSA. Trimming took off 5 bases at V and 8 bases at J, with 9 bases between the two ends. The CDR3 sequence is 12 residues long. The CDR3, as DNA: TGTGCCAGCAGCCGCAGGGGAGAAAAACTGTTTTTT. Translated: CASSRRGEKLFF.

The chain has TRBV27 and TRBJ2-7, with D tentatively TRBD2 (5 bases). The CDR3 is 13 amino acids. The V and J ends lost 6 bases and 3 bases respectively, with 12 bases between them. The germline gives CDR1 MNHEY, CDR2 SMNVEV (reference sequence). The CDR3, as DNA: TGTGCCAGCAGCCCGGGGAGCTACTACGAGCAGTACTTC. Translating gives CASSPGSYYEQYF.

The chain carries TRBV10-2 and TRBJ2-3, with D possibly TRBD2 on 6 matching bases. V lost 5 bases, J lost 2 bases, and 17 bases lay in between. The length of the CDR3 is 16 residues. Germline V lookup: CDR1 WSHSY, CDR2 SAAADI. The CDR3 loop is CASSYPGLLPTDTQYF. CDR3 DNA: TGCGCCAGCAGTTATCCGGGACTTCTACCCACAGATACGCAGTATTTT.

V gene TRBV25-1 combines with J gene TRBJ2-3; D may be TRBD2 (6 bases). V lost 3 bases to trimming and J lost 2 bases, with 12 bases between them. The CDR3 runs 15 residues. The germline V gene encodes CDR1 MGHDK and CDR2 SYGVNS. CDR3 in amino acids: CASSDWDSYTDTQYF. The CDR3 DNA follows: TGTGCCAGCAGTGACTGGGACTCATACACAGATACGCAGTATTTT.

The gene calls are TRBV5-1 and TRBJ1-1, with 7 bases that match TRBD1. J was trimmed by 1 base and V by 4 bases; bases with no gene match: 4. CDR1 is SGHRS and CDR2 is YFSETQ in the germline V gene. CDR3 length equals 14 residues. CDR3: CASSLRQGNTEAFF. The CDR3 DNA reads as TGCGCCAGCAGCCTACGACAGGGGAACACTGAAGCTTTCTTT.

In DNA form, the CDR3 reads TGCAGCGTTGCAGGGCGCTCTAACTATGGCTACACCTTC. It encodes CSVAGRSNYGYTF. This chain joins TRBV29-1 and TRBJ1-2; possible D gene TRBD1, 5 bases. Trimming cost V 4 bases and J 0 bases, with 9 bases left between them. The CDR3 is made up of 13 amino acids. Germline CDR1 and CDR2: SQVTM and ANQGSEA.

This clone was seen more than once but under ten times. V usage is TRBV7-9 and J usage is TRBJ1-1, with D maybe TRBD1 (6 bases). This CDR3 region has 12 residues. Germline loops: CDR1 SEHNR, CDR2 FQNEAQ (reference sequence). Trimming removed 5 bases from V and 7 bases from J, with 11 bases in between. CDR3 in DNA: TGTGCCAGCAGCCCAAAAGGGGGTGAAGCTTTCTTT. Translation: CASSPKGGEAFF.

J is TRBJ1-1 and V is TRBV5-1; D is ambiguous. Between the trimmed V and J ends, which lost 4 bases and 1 base, there was a span of 14 bases. Germline loops: CDR1 SGHRS, CDR2 YFSETQ. The CDR3 sequence is 15 residues long. The CDR3 DNA reads TGCGCCAGCAGCCCGGGAATTTTGGAGAACACTGAAGCTTTCTTT. It encodes CASSPGILENTEAFF.